Described below is a single T cell receptor beta chain sequence and its context. Its antigen remains unknown. Researchers ran the PCR with 60 Vbeta and 13 Jbeta primers. Repertoires were generated with immunoSEQ multiplex PCR, while TCRdb's copy carries only in-frame clones and drops some. The sample totals over 75,000 clones. The sample is drawn from a study of cytomegalovirus exposure and HLA in healthy donors. The V end lost 0 bases, the J end lost 3 bases, and 10 bases lay between the germline ends. This CDR3 has 15 residues. Germline V gene sequence: CDR1 SGHTS, CDR2 YDEGEE. Points from the study as a whole: Earlier analysis looked at TCR beta V segments, and most were productive about 87% or about 30% of the time.

This receptor was obtained from a girl between 5 and 17 years old in good health and CMV-seropositive. J is TRBJ1-5 and V is TRBV5-8; D remains ambiguous. Sample: PBMCs. The CDR3 spells CASSLGHLYNQPQHF. CDR3 in DNA: TGTGCCAGCAGCTTGGGACACCTTTACAATCAGCCCCAGCATTTT.